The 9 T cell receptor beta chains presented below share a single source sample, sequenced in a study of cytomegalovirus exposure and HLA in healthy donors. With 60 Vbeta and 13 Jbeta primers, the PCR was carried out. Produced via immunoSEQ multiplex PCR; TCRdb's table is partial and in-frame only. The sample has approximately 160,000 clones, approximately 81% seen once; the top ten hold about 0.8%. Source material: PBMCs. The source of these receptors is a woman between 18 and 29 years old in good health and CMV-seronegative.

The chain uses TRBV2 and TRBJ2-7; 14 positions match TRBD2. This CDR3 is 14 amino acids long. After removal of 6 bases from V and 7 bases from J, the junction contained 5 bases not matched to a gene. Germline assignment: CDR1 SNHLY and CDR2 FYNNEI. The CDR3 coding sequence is TGTGCCAGCAGGGGACTAGCGGGGGCTGATGAGCAGTACTTC. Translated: CASRGLAGADEQYF. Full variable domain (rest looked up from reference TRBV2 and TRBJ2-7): EPEVTQTPSHQVTQMGQEVILRCVPISNHLYFYWYRQILGQKVEFLVSFYNNEISEKSEIFDDQFSVERPDGSNFTLKIRSTKLEDSAMYFCASRGLAGADEQYFGPGTRLTVT.

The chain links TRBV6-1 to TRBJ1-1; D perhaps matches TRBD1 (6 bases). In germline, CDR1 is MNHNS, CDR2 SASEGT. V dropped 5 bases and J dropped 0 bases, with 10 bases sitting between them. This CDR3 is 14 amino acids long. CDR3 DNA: TGTGCCAGCAGTATGGACAGTCTGAACACTGAAGCTTTCTTT. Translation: CASSMDSLNTEAFF.

The CDR3 DNA sequence: TGCGCCAGCAGCGCGTACAGTGACAATGAGCAGTTCTTC. Its translation is CASSAYSDNEQFF. The chain carries TRBV5-1 and TRBJ2-1; D is ambiguous. Germline CDR1 and CDR2: SGHRS and YFSETQ. Trimming left V 4 bases short and J 5 bases short, with 10 bases between. The CDR3 spans 13 residues.

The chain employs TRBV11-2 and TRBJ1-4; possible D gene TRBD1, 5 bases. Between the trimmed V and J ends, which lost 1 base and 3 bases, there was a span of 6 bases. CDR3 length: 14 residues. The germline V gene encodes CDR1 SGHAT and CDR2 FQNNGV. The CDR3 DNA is TGTGCCAGCAGCTTAGGGGGCTCTAATGAAAAACTGTTTTTT. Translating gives CASSLGGSNEKLFF.

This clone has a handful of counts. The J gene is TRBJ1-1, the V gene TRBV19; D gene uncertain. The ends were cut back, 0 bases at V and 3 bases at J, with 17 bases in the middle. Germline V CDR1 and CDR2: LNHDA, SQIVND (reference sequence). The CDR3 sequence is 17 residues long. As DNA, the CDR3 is TGTGCCAGTAGTATAGACCGACGAGCGGGAATACACACTGAAGCTTTCTTT. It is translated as CASSIDRRAGIHTEAFF.

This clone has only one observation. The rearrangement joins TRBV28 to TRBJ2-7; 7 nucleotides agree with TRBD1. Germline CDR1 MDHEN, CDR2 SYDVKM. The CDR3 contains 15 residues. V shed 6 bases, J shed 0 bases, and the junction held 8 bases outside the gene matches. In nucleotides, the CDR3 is TGTGCCAGCAGACAGGGGATCGACGGCTCCTACGAGCAGTACTTC. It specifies CASRQGIDGSYEQYF.

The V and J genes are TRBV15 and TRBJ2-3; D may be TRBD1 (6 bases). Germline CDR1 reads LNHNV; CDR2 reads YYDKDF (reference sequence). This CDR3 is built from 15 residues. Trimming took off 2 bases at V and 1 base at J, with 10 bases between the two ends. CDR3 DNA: TGTGCCACCAGCAGAAAGGGGGACGGCACAGATACGCAGTATTTT. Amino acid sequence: CATSRKGDGTDTQYF.

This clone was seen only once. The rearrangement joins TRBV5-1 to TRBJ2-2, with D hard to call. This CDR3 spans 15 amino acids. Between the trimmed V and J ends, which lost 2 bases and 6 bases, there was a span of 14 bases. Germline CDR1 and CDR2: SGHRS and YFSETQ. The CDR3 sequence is CASSFRGSPPGELFF. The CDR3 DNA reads TGCGCCAGCAGCTTCCGAGGAAGCCCCCCCGGGGAGCTGTTTTTT.

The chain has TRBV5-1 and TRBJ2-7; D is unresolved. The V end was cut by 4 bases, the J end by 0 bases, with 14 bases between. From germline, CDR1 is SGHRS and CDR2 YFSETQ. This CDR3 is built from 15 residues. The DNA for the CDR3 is TGCGCCAGCAGCATAGACTGGATGAGCTCCTACGAGCAGTACTTC. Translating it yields CASSIDWMSSYEQYF.